One sample yielded the 17 T cell receptor beta chains listed below, sequenced in a study of T cells in women clearing cervical HPV infection. The method was immunoSEQ multiplex PCR; TCRdb's version includes in-frame clones alone and lacks a portion of them. There are about 23,000 clones in the sample, with around 24% held by the top ten. Sequencing was carried out using blood buffy coat. The source of these receptors is a woman aged 18 to 75 with a cervical HPV16 infection that either progressed to CIN3+ or cleared (not recorded which).

About this clone: From the germline J gene comes the end of the CDR3, since the read stops 3 residues before it. The rearrangement uses TRBV4-1 and TRBJ2-7, with TRBD1 identical over 11 bases. Germline CDR1 reads MGHRA; CDR2 reads YSYEKL. The CDR3 consists of 17 residues. With 3 bases clipped from V and 2 bases from J, the junction kept 9 bases outside the gene matches. Partial CDR3 DNA: TGCGCCAGCAGCCATTTCGGCGGGGACAGGGGGACCTACGAG. Protein product: CASSHFGGDRGTYE. The full CDR3 protein reads CASSHFGGDRGTYEQYF.

To note about this clone: The read terminates 3 residues before the CDR3 end, so the remaining end is supplied by the germline J gene. V usage is TRBV20-1 and J usage is TRBJ2-7; 9 nucleotides agree with TRBD1. The germline CDR1 and CDR2 sequences are DFQATT and SNEGSKA (reference sequence). The CDR3 contains 13 residues. Trimming took 5 bases from V and 3 from J; bases not matched to a gene: 5. The CDR3 sequence is CSAGRDRVYEQYF. CDR3 DNA (partial): TGCAGTGCTGGCCGGGACAGGGTCTACGAG.

Worth noting for this clone: The CDR3 end lies 3 residues beyond the end of the read and is filled in from the germline J gene. The rearrangement uses TRBV7-9 and TRBJ2-4; TRBD2 is a possible D gene (6 bases). Germline CDR1 is SEHNR and CDR2 is FQNEAQ (reference sequence). There are 15 residues in the CDR3. CDR3 DNA (partial): TGTGCCAGCAGCCTATCAGGGTGGGGGGTCTATGGT. It specifies CASSLSGWGVYG. The full CDR3 sequence reads CASSLSGWGVYGQYF.

Remarks on this clone: Coverage ceases 3 residues before the CDR3 finishes, and the germline J gene fills in the end. The V and J genes are TRBV30 and TRBJ2-4; D possibly corresponds to TRBD1 (6 bases). Germline CDR1 and CDR2: GTSNPN and SVGIG (reference sequence). V shed 8 bases and J shed 0 bases, with 14 bases lying between them. There are 14 residues in the CDR3. CDR3 loop: CAGKDREAKNIQYF. Partial CDR3 DNA: TGTGCCGGGAAGGACAGAGAAGCCAAAAACATT.

Of note for this clone: The CDR3 end is not reached by the read, which stops 3 residues before it; the germline J gene fills it in. The chain links TRBV5-1 to TRBJ2-1, with TRBD2 matching over 8 bases. CDR1 SGHRS and CDR2 YFSETQ come from the germline V gene. CDR3 length: 15 residues. V lost 4 bases, J lost 2 bases, and 5 bases stayed unmatched. Partial CDR3 DNA: TGCGCCAGCAGCCCGACTAGCGAGGCCTACAATGAG. It specifies CASSPTSEAYNE. The full CDR3 protein is CASSPTSEAYNEQFF.

A note on this clone: The sequence runs out 3 residues before the end of the CDR3; the remainder is reconstructed from the germline J gene. This chain connects TRBV11-2 to TRBJ2-1; 10 bases line up with TRBD1. With V trimmed by 4 bases and J by 6 bases, 6 bases remained unmatched. Per the germline V gene, CDR1 is SGHAT and CDR2 is FQNNGV. The CDR3 loop spans 15 amino acids. The CDR3 loop is CASSSGTGVFNEQFF. The sequenced part of the CDR3 DNA is TGTGCCAGCAGCTCCGGGACAGGGGTTTTCAATGAG.

Concerning this clone: The read falls 3 residues short of the CDR3 end, and the missing part is taken from the germline J gene. The J gene is TRBJ2-1, the V gene TRBV7-8, with 8 positions matching TRBD2. Germline V gene lookup returns CDR1 SGHVS and CDR2 FQNEAQ. The CDR3 loop spans 17 amino acids. V gave up 2 bases and J gave up 5 bases; unmatched junction bases: 11. The sequenced part of the CDR3 DNA is TGTGCCAGCAGCTTACGGTCCGGCGGGGGGAAAAACAATGAG. This codes for CASSLRSGGGKNNE. The entire CDR3 protein is CASSLRSGGGKNNEQFF.

For this clone: Sequencing ends 3 residues short of the CDR3 end; the germline J gene provides the rest. The chain combines TRBV7-8 with TRBJ2-7, with 7 bases lining up with TRBD1. Germline values: CDR1 SGHVS, CDR2 FQNEAQ. V was clipped by 5 bases and J by 2 bases; unmatched bases: 9. This CDR3 has 15 amino acids. The CDR3 here is CASSTGQVPTYEQYF. The covered CDR3 bases are TGTGCCAGCAGCACCGGACAGGTACCGACCTACGAG.

With regard to this clone: The CDR3 is cut off 3 residues early in the read; its end comes from the germline J gene. The gene calls are TRBV19 and TRBJ2-1; 12 nucleotides match TRBD2. Trimming removed 4 bases from V and 9 bases from J; junction bases left unmatched: 7. This CDR3 has 15 amino acids. The V gene's germline CDR1 is LNHDA and CDR2 SQIVND (reference sequence). The CDR3 reads CASSTGLAGSGEQFF. The DNA read from the CDR3 is TGTGCCAGTAGTACTGGACTAGCGGGATCTGGTGAG.

About this clone itself: Coverage ceases 3 residues before the CDR3 finishes, and the germline J gene fills in the end. The rearrangement uses TRBV19 and TRBJ2-6, with D possibly TRBD2 on 5 matching bases. CDR1 is LNHDA, CDR2 SQIVND, per germline (reference sequence). Trimming left V 10 bases short and J 4 bases short, with 26 bases between. The CDR3 extends over 18 amino acids. Here the CDR3 reads CATLDGKRTPMGANVLTF. Partial CDR3 DNA: TGTGCCACCCTAGACGGAAAGCGGACGCCAATGGGGGCCAACGTC. The full variable domain, rest sourced from reference TRBV19 and TRBJ2-6, is DGGITQSPKYLFRKEGQNVTLSCEQNLNHDAMYWYRQDPGQGLRLIYYSQIVNDFQKGDIAEGYSVSREKKESFPLTVTSAQKNPTAFYLCATLDGKRTPMGANVLTFGAGSRLTVL.

As for this clone: The read is 3 residues too short to cover the CDR3 end, so that end is filled in from the germline J gene. J is TRBJ1-1 and V is TRBV19; no reliable D call. Germline CDR1 LNHDA, CDR2 SQIVND (reference sequence). The CDR3 spans 14 residues. The germline V and J ends were trimmed by 5 bases and 0 bases, with 10 bases remaining between them. The CDR3 DNA, read in part, is TGTGCCAGTAGTGTCCCAGAAATGAACACTGAA. It encodes CASSVPEMNTE. The entire CDR3 sequence reads CASSVPEMNTEAFF.

For this clone: The read comes to an end 3 residues before the CDR3 does, leaving the germline J gene to fill in the end. The chain employs TRBV2 and TRBJ2-1; tentative D call: TRBD2 (5 bases). Germline values: CDR1 SNHLY, CDR2 FYNNEI. This CDR3 has 14 residues. V was trimmed by 3 bases and J by 8 bases, leaving 14 bases between them. CDR3 DNA (partial): TGTGCCAGCAGTGAGATTGAGGGTATGGATGAG. Translated, it gives CASSEIEGMDE. The CDR3 in its entirety is CASSEIEGMDEQFF.

Comments on this clone: From the germline J gene comes the end of the CDR3, since the read stops 3 residues before it. V gene TRBV6-2 or TRBV6-3 combines with J gene TRBJ1-1, with 7 bases fitting TRBD1. The CDR3 has 16 residues. CDR1 and CDR2 from the germline V gene are MNHEY and SVGEGT. After removal of 2 bases from V and 3 bases from J, the junction contained 9 bases not matched to a gene. The CDR3: CASSYEGAASDTEAFF. The sequenced part of the CDR3 DNA is TGTGCCAGCAGTTACGAGGGGGCGGCGAGTGACACTGAA.

On this clone: The sequence runs out 3 residues before the end of the CDR3; the remainder is reconstructed from the germline J gene. The chain joins TRBV6-1 to TRBJ1-6, with 7 bases lining up with TRBD1. Germline CDR1 and CDR2: MNHNS and SASEGT. After removal of 6 bases from V and 8 bases from J, the junction contained 10 bases not matched to a gene. The CDR3 totals 15 residues. CDR3 DNA (partial): TGTGCCAGCAGGGAAATGACAGGGAGTCATTCACCC. Its protein is CASREMTGSHSP. The whole CDR3 protein reads CASREMTGSHSPLHF.

In regard to this clone: Read data end 3 residues before the CDR3 end; the end is taken from the germline J gene. The chain joins TRBV6-4 to TRBJ2-2; perhaps TRBD2 as D (6 bases). The CDR3 has 14 amino acids. CDR1 and CDR2 from the germline V gene are MRHNA and SNTAGT. Trimming shortened V by 4 bases and J by 2 bases, and 8 bases separated the two germline ends. The CDR3 is CASSGDSNTGELFF. CDR3 bases read: TGTGCCAGCAGTGGGGACTCCAACACCGGGGAG.

Concerning this clone: The read finishes 3 residues shy of the CDR3 end, and the germline J gene is used to complete it. J is TRBJ1-2 and V is TRBV18; D gene unclear. Germline CDR1 KGHSH, CDR2 LQKENI. The CDR3 is 16 amino acids. The part of the CDR3 DNA that was read is TGTGCCAGCTCACCGGGTAGCGCACCTAGCACAGATACC. This codes for CASSPGSAPSTDT. The whole CDR3 is CASSPGSAPSTDTYTF.

A word on this clone: From the germline J gene comes the end of the CDR3, since the read stops 3 residues before it. This chain connects TRBV30 to TRBJ2-1; no definite D call. Germline loops: CDR1 GTSNPN, CDR2 SVGIG (reference sequence). CDR3 length equals 13 residues. Trimming removed 0 bases from V and 6 bases from J, with 9 bases in between. The part of the CDR3 DNA that was read is TGTGCCTGGAGTGTAGAAGGTATCAATGAG. It specifies CAWSVEGINE. The whole CDR3 is CAWSVEGINEQFF.